Listed below are T cell receptor beta chains from one sample, sequenced in a study of blood T cell repertoires in COVID-19. Clones were sequenced by immunoSEQ multiplex PCR, and TCRdb holds only the in-frame ones, with some missing. The sample shows 210,000 or so clones, under 90% of them seen only once. The sample consisted of peripheral blood. Receptors originate from a woman older than 75 with COVID-19, enrolled during active disease. Both conserved end residues are part of each CDR3. A D gene is named only where the DNA matches it firmly. Size values are once, few and many counts, or a class for expanded clones, and some rows have none.

v_gene,j_gene,d_gene,abundance,CDR3nt,CDR3aa
TRBV19,TRBJ1-2,TRBD1,NA,TGTGCCAGTAGCACACTCCACAGGGGACCGACTAACTATGGCTACACCTTC,CASSTLHRGPTNYGYTF
TRBV7-3,TRBJ2-1,NA,NA,TGTGCCAGCAGCTTAAGGTTCAACAATGAAGAGCAGTTCTTC,CASSLRFNNEEQFF
TRBV5-4,TRBJ1-2,TRBD1,once,TGTGCCAGCAGCTTGGTTGACAGGGTGGACTATGGCTACACCTTC,CASSLVDRVDYGYTF
TRBV7-9,TRBJ2-1,TRBD2,NA,TGTGCCACCTCGTCCCGGGGAGGGCCGGTAGATGAGCAGTTCTTC,CATSSRGGPVDEQFF
TRBV5-5,TRBJ1-2,TRBD1,NA,TGTGCCAGCAGCTGGGGACAGATTAACTATGGCTACACCTTC,CASSWGQINYGYTF
TRBV20-1,TRBJ1-5,NA,NA,TGCAGTGCTAGTACATCAGGGGTTAGCAATCAGCCCCAGCATTTT,CSASTSGVSNQPQHF
TRBV19,TRBJ1-3,NA,NA,TGTGCCAGTAGTATAGGTGCAGGCCAATCTTACTCTGGAAACACCATATATTTT,CASSIGAGQSYSGNTIYF
TRBV28,TRBJ1-5,NA,NA,TGTGCCAGCAGGGGCGGGGGGTATCAGCCCCAGCATTTT,CASRGGGYQPQHF
TRBV6-1,TRBJ2-1,NA,NA,TGTGCCAGCAGTGCTCTCAGTTGGGCTGGCGGGGTGGAGGCTATTGAGCAGTTCTTC,CASSALSWAGGVEAIEQFF
TRBV5-1,TRBJ2-7,NA,NA,TGCGCCAGCAGCTTTCAGCCCACAGGCCGTTCCTCCTACGAGCAGTACTTC,CASSFQPTGRSSYEQYF
TRBV2,TRBJ1-2,NA,NA,TGTGCCAGCAGCTGGACAGCTCTTGACTATGGCTACACCTTC,CASSWTALDYGYTF
TRBV21-1,TRBJ2-1,NA,NA,TGTGCCAGCAGCAAGCGACTAGAGATTGTCAATGAGCAGTTCTTC,CASSKRLEIVNEQFF
TRBV5-1,TRBJ2-1,NA,NA,TGCGCCAGCAGCTTGAGTGGCACCAATACCTACAATGAGCAGTTCTTC,CASSLSGTNTYNEQFF
TRBV18,TRBJ1-2,TRBD1,NA,TGTGCCAGCTCTCCCGGGACAGGGGTTTTGTACGGCTACACCTTC,CASSPGTGVLYGYTF
TRBV3-1/TRBV3-2,TRBJ1-4,NA,once,TGTGCCAGCAGCTCAGCGGGCGGTGGGAATGAAAAACTGTTTTTT,CASSSAGGGNEKLFF
TRBV5-1,TRBJ2-7,NA,NA,TGCGCCAGCAGCGCGGAAAGCTCTGGCGAGCAGTACTTC,CASSAESSGEQYF
TRBV5-4,TRBJ1-6,NA,NA,TGTGCCAGCAGCTTGGGGGAAGGGGATTCACCCCTCCACTTT,CASSLGEGDSPLHF
TRBV7-6,TRBJ1-2,TRBD1,NA,TGTGCCAGCAGCATGGGACAGGGGATAGGTAGCTATGGCTACACCTTC,CASSMGQGIGSYGYTF
TRBV4-1,TRBJ2-3,NA,NA,TGCGCCAGCAGCCATCCCCGACAGGAACTTCCAGATACGCAGTATTTT,CASSHPRQELPDTQYF
TRBV5-1,TRBJ2-1,TRBD2,NA,TGCGCCAGCAGCTTGGGACTAGCGGGAGTGATCCAGGGTTCGGCGTTCTTC,CASSLGLAGVIQGSAFF
TRBV5-1,TRBJ1-1,TRBD1,NA,TGCGCCAGCAGCTTCGGACAGGAAGGTGAAGCTTTCTTT,CASSFGQEGEAFF
TRBV19,TRBJ2-7,TRBD1,NA,TGTGCCAGTAGTCGGACAGGGGGCGGCACCCTAGCCGAGCAGTACTTC,CASSRTGGGTLAEQYF